This TCR beta chain was recovered during a study of molecular identifiers for immune sequencing clone quantification. TCRdb fed the PCR reads into MiXCR, producing one record per CDR3 protein. The table includes about 630,000 distinct CDR3 sequences, over 25% detected once. The germline CDR1 and CDR2 sequences are LGHNA and YSLEER. This CDR3 is built from 17 residues. V was clipped by 0 bases and J by 4 bases; unmatched bases: 4. Source material: naive CD8+ T cells from blood, with Jurkat cell RNA spiked in. As to subset: FACS-sorted CD8+CD4-CCR7+CD45RA+ naive T cells. The gene calls are TRBV4-3 and TRBJ2-4; 12 bases agree with TRBD1. The origin of this receptor is a human donor in good health. Some libraries in this study had Jurkat cell RNA spiked in. This chain's CDR3 is CASSQDGTGGFKNIQYF. The CDR3 DNA follows: TGCGCCAGCAGCCAAGATGGGACAGGGGGCTTTAAAAACATTCAGTACTTC.